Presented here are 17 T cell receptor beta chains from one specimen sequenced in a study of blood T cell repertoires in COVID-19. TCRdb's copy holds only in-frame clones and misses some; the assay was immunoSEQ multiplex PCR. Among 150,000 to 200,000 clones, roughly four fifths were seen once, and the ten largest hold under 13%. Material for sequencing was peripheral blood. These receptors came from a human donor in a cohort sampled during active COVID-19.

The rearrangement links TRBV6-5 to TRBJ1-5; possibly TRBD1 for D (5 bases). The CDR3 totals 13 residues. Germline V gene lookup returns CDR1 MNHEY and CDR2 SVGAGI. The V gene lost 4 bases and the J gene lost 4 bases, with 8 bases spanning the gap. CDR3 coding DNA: TGTGCCAGCAGTTCCGGGGGGAATCAGCCCCAGCATTTT. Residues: CASSSGGNQPQHF.

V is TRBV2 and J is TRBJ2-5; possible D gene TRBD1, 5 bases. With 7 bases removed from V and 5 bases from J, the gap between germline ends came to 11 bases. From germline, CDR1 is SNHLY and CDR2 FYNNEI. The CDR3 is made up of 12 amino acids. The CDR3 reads CASTPKGETQYF. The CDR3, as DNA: TGTGCCAGCACTCCGAAGGGGGAGACCCAGTACTTC.

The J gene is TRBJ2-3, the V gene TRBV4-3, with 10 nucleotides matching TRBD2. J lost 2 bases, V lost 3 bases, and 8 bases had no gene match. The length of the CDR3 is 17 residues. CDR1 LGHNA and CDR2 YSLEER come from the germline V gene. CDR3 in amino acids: CASSHYLAGVSTDTQYF. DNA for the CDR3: TGCGCCAGCAGCCATTATCTAGCGGGGGTTTCCACAGATACGCAGTATTTT.

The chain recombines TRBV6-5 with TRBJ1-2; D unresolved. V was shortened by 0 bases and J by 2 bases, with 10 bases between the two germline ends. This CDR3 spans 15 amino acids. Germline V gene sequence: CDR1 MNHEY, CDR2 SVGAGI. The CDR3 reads CASSYSRLINYGYTF. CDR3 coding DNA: TGTGCCAGCAGTTACTCGAGACTCATAAACTATGGCTACACCTTC.

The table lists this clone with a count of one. The CDR3: CATSRGTGNTEAFF. CDR3 coding DNA: TGTGCCACCAGCAGGGGGACAGGGAACACTGAAGCTTTCTTT. The chain couples TRBV15 to TRBJ1-1; 8 positions match TRBD1. The CDR3 sequence is 14 residues long. V dropped 3 bases and J dropped 1; count of bases not matched to a gene: 1. Per germline, CDR1 LNHNV and CDR2 YYDKDF (reference sequence).

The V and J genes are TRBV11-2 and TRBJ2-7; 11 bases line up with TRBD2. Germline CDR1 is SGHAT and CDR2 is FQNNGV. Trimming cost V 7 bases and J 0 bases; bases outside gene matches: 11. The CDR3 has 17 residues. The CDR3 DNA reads TGTGCCAGCACTCCCACTAGCGGGGGCCGGAGCTCCTACGAGCAGTACTTC. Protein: CASTPTSGGRSSYEQYF.

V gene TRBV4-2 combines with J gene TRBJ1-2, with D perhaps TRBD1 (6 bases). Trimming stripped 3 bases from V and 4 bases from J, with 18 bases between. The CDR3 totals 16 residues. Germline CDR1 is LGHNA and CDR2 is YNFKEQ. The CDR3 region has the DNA TGTGCCAGCAGCCAGCTACAGGGCCCCGCTGGCTATGGCTACACCTTC. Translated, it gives CASSQLQGPAGYGYTF.

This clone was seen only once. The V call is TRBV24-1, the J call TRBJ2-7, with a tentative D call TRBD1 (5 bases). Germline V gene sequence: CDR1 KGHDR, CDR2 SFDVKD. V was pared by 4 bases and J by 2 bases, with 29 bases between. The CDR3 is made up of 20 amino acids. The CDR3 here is CATSEPSQTAPSLKTYEQYF. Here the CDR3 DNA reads TGTGCCACCAGTGAGCCCTCTCAGACAGCGCCCTCACTAAAGACCTACGAGCAGTACTTC.

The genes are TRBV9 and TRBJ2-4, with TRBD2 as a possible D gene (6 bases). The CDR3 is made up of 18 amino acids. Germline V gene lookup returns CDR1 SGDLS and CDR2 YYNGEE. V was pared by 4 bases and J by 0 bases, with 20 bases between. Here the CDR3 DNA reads TGTGCCAGCAGCTTCCGGGGGACTGGACGATTAGCCAAAAACATTCAGTACTTC. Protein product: CASSFRGTGRLAKNIQYF.

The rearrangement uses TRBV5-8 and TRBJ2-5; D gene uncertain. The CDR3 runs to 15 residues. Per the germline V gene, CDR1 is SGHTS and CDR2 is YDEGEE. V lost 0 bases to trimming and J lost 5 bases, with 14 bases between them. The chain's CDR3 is CASSLGLGNGETQYF. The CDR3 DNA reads TGTGCCAGCAGCTTGGGACTCGGTAATGGCGAGACCCAGTACTTC.

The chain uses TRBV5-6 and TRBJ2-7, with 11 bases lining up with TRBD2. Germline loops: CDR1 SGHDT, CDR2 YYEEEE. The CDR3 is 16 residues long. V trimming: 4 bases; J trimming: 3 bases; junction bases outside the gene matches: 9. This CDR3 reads CASSQPIAGGFYEQYF. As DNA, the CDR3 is TGTGCCAGCAGCCAACCAATAGCGGGGGGGTTCTACGAGCAGTACTTC.

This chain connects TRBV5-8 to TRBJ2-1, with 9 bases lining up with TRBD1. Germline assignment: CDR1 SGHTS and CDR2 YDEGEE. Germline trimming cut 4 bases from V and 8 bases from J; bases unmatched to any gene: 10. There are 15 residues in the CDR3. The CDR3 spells CASSADRGDSHEQFF. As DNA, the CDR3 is TGTGCCAGCAGCGCAGACAGGGGGGATAGTCATGAGCAGTTCTTC. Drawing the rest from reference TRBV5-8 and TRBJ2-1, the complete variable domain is EAGVTQSPTHLIKTRGQQATLRCSPISGHTSVYWYQQALGLGLQFLLWYDEGEERNRGNFPPRFSGRQFPNYSSELNVNALELEDSALYLCASSADRGDSHEQFFGPGTRLTVL.

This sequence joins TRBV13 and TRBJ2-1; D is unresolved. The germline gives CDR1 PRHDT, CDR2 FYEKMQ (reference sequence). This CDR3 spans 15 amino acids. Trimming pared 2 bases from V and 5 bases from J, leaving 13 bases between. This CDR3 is CASSLLTGVDNEQFF. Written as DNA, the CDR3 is TGTGCCAGCAGCTTACTAACCGGAGTCGACAATGAGCAGTTCTTC.

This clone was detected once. The CDR3 loop reads CASSQGMDRAAEAFF. In nucleotides, the CDR3 is TGCGCCAGCAGCCAAGGGATGGACAGGGCCGCTGAAGCTTTCTTT. V usage is TRBV4-3 and J usage is TRBJ1-1; 8 bases map to TRBD1. Germline V gene data show CDR1 as LGHNA and CDR2 as YSLEER. This CDR3 has 15 residues. The V segment lost 1 base and the J segment 6 bases; nucleotides outside the gene matches: 7.

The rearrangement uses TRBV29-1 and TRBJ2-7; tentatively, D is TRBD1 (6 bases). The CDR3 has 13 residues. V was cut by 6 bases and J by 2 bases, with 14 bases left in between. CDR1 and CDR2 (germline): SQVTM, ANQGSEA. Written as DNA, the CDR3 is TGCAGCGTGGCCCGGGACATAACCTACGAGCAGTACTTC. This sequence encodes CSVARDITYEQYF.

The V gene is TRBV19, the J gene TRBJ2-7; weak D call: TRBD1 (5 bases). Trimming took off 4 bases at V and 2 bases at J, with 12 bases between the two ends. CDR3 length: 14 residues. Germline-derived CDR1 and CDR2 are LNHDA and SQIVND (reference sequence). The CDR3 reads CASSTGFRPYEQYF. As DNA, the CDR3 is TGTGCCAGTAGTACAGGGTTTAGGCCCTACGAGCAGTACTTC.

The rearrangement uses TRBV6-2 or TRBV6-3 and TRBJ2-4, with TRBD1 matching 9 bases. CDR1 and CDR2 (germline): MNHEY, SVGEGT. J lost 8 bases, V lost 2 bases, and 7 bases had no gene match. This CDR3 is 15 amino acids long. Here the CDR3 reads CASSYRDRVLDIQYF. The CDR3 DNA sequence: TGTGCCAGCAGTTACAGGGACAGGGTGTTGGACATTCAGTACTTC.